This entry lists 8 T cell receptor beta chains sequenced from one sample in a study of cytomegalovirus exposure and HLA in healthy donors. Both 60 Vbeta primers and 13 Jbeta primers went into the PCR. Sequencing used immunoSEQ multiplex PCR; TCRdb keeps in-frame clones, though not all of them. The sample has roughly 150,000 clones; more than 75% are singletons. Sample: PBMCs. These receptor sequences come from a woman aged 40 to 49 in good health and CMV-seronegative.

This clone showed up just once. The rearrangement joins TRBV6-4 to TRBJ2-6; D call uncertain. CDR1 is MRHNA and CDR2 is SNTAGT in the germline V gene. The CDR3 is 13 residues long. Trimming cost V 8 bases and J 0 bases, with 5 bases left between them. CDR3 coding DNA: TGTGCCAGCCGCGACTCTGGGGCCAACGTCCTGACTTTC. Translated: CASRDSGANVLTF.

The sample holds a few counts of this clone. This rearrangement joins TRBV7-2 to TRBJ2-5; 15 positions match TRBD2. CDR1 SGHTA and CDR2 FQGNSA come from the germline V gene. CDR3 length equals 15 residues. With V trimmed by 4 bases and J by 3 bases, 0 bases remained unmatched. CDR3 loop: CASSWTSGGEETQYF. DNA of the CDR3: TGTGCCAGCAGCTGGACTAGCGGGGGGGAAGAGACCCAGTACTTC.

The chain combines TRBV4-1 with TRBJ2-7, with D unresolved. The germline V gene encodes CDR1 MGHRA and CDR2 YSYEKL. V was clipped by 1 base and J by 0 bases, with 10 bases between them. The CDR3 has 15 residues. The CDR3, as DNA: TGCGCCAGCAGCCAAGGGGTTTACAGCTCCTACGAGCAGTACTTC. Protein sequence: CASSQGVYSSYEQYF.

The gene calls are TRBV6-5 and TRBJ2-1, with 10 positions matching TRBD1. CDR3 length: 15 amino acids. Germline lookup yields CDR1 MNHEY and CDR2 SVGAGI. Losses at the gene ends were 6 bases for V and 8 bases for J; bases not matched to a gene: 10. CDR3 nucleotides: TGTGCCAGCAGAATCCCGGGACAGGGGTGGGATGAGCAGTTCTTC. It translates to CASRIPGQGWDEQFF.

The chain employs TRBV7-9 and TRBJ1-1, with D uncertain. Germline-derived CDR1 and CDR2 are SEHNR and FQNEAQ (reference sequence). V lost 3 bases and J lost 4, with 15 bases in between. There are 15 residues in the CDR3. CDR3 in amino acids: CASSFFLTASTEAFF. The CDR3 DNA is TGTGCCAGCAGCTTTTTCTTGACGGCTAGCACTGAAGCTTTCTTT. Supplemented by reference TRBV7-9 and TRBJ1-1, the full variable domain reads DTGVSQNPRHKITKRGQNVTFRCDPISEHNRLYWYRQTLGQGPEFLTYFQNEAQLEKSRLLSDRFSAERPKGSFSTLEIQRTEQGDSAMYLCASSFFLTASTEAFFGQGTRLTVV.

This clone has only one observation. The CDR3 loop is CASSGDREIQPQHF. The CDR3 nucleotides read TGTGCCAGCAGCGGGGACAGGGAAATTCAGCCCCAGCATTTT. The V and J genes are TRBV7-9 and TRBJ1-5, with 9 bases that match TRBD1. The CDR3 is 14 residues long. Germline lookup yields CDR1 SEHNR and CDR2 FQNEAQ (reference sequence). After removal of 5 bases from V and 6 bases from J, the junction contained 5 bases not matched to a gene.

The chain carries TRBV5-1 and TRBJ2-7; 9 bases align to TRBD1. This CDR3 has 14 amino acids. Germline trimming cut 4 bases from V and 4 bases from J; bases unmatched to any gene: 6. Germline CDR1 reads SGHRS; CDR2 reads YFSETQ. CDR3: CASSGTGSVYEQYF. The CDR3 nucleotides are TGCGCCAGCAGCGGGACAGGGTCGGTTTACGAGCAGTACTTC.

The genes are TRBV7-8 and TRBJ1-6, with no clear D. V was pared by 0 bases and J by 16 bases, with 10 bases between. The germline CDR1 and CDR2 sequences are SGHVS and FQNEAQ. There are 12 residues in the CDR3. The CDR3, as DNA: TGTGCCAGCAGCTTAGCATCGAGGATACTCCACTTT. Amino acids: CASSLASRILHF. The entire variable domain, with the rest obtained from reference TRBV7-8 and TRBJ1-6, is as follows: GAGVSQSPRYKVAKRGQDVALRCDPISGHVSLFWYQQALGQGPEFLTYFQNEAQLDKSGLPSDRFFAERPEGSVSTLKIQRTQQEDSAVYLCASSLASRILHFGNGTRLTVT.